This section outlines one T cell receptor beta chain sequence together with its context. The specificity of this receptor is unknown. Base qualities are not recorded, but no much larger clone differs from it by a single base. What this sample's time point label stands for: baseline before first vaccination. Read against the paper, the sample's treatment or condition label means: meningococcal conjugate vaccine given as trial control. The vaccinee samples were drawn from two UK trials, COV001 and COV002, one of which was a single-blind randomized controlled phase 2/3 trial testing AZD1222 (ChAdOx1 nCoV-19) in healthy adults. Trial participant PBMC samples were collected at day 0 and day 28 after the second dose for TCRbeta chain sequencing. Ends trimmed: V by 1 base, J by 3 bases; bases unmatched to a gene: 7. Sequences SGHRS (CDR1) and YFSETQ (CDR2) are obtained from the germline V gene. CDR3 length: 16 amino acids, cysteine to phenylalanine. CDR3 DNA is the only sequence kept; it has 48 bases, read in frame from the first base.

This entry belongs to a study of T cell responses to AZD1222 COVID-19 vaccine (dated by TCRdb to the early 2020s). The study in broad terms: TCR sequencing covered 233 trial participants: 200 to 220 given two doses of AZD1222 and 26 given two doses of MenACWY control vaccine. Trial participants were enrolled by age into subgroups of 18-55, 56-69 and 70-plus years, and approximately 150, 30 and 60 TCR-sequenced participants, respectively, were included in these subgroups.

General conclusions and limits of the study: The whole spike protein was spanned by vaccine-associated CD4 TCRs, and dominant responses were seen in regions 160-218 and 743-854. A significant rise in spike-specific TCR breadth and depth was observed after two AZD1222 doses relative to day 0 and relative to MenACWY recipients. Because no day 14 peak-response samples were available, the repertoires could be characterized only after the peak T cell response. Nearly half of unique spike-specific TCRs reportedly recognized epitopes outside regions mutated in the B.1.351 and B.1.1.7 variants. Participants were mostly white British, with more females than males. The authors suggested clonal diversity may have been underestimated. Conclusions about previously exposed vaccinees are limited, since just five or six AZD1222 recipients were seropositive for SARS-CoV-2 at baseline. In the small 56-69-year group, the increase in depth fell short of significance, most likely because of low power.

The CDR3 regions of human TCRbeta chains were subjected to immunosequencing. On the study's bioinformatics: TCRs in the repertoires were compared against a reference library of SARS-CoV-2-specific TCRs that had been generated with the MIRA antigen-specificity platform. Breadth was defined as the fraction of unique TCRs that were SARS-CoV-2-associated. Depth was defined as the fraction of total T cells that were SARS-CoV-2-associated. Using the MIRA data, each spike-specific TCR was assigned both to the spike region to which the TCR was reactive and to a CD4 or CD8 class. Log10-transformed breadth and depth values were compared by one-way ANOVA with Sidak's multiple comparisons tests. The table was pulled from immuneACCESS by TCRdb, which kept in-frame rearrangements only. Such tables lose some clones; where checked, under half of the loss comes from unresolved V genes, and the rest has no known cause. V and J calls and clone size come straight from that table; D and trimming were deduced from the DNA. In all, the sample holds some 130,000 clones, and about 90% of those were seen once. Of the sample, 18% falls within the top ten clones.

This material consisted of peripheral blood, taken on day 0 of MenACWY control vaccination. The chain is assembled from TRBV5-1 and TRBJ2-1, with 7 bases matching TRBD2. This sequence was found in an adult in good health. CDR3 reads: CASSLRAGVVYNEQFF. The nucleotide sequence is given as TGCGCCAGCAGCTTGAGGGCGGGAGTGGTCTACAATGAGCAGTTCTTC.